The clone carrying this T cell receptor beta chain was seen more than once but under ten times. Its target is not known. The data originate from a study of CD8 T cells in ankylosing spondylitis. Study-level results: The authors found the disease-linked clones to be CD8+ and relatively rare in peripheral blood. In the blood and synovial fluid of reactive arthritis, some motif variants had been previously reported.

In making TCR beta libraries, quantitative 5'-RACE with molecular barcodes was used. TCRdb independently ran MiXCR on the 5' RACE reads; one entry per CDR3 protein. This table holds hundreds of thousands of distinct CDR3 sequences, about 20% found once. The sequenced material came from blood, either unsorted or a sorted T cell fraction (not recorded which). This TCR was recovered from a male donor with ankylosing spondylitis or in good health (not recorded which).

CDR3 bases: TGTGCCATCAGTGACGGACAGCCCATGAACACTGAAGCTTTCTTT. As protein: CAISDGQPMNTEAFF. The chain couples TRBV10-3 to TRBJ1-1; a weak D match, TRBD1 (6 bases). CDR1 ENHRY and CDR2 SYGVKD come from the germline V gene. CDR3 length: 15 residues. V lost 3 bases and J lost 0, with 11 bases in between.